These 10 T cell receptor beta chains came from one sample sequenced in a study of shared clonotypes between healthy human individuals. Libraries were prepared by immunoSEQ multiplex PCR; TCRdb keeps only in-frame clonotypes and omits some of them. The repertoire holds 2 million to 2.5 million clones, with 85% to 95% as singletons. Sequencing was carried out using naive CD4+ T cells from PBMCs. This sample's subset: CD45RA+ positively selected. The receptor source for this set is a man younger than 35 in good health. Some clones in this sample may be carry-over from other donors' samples.

Remarks on this clone: This sample also contains other DNA sequences that code for the same CDR3. V usage is TRBV6-6 and J usage is TRBJ1-4; D is ambiguous. The V end was cut by 0 bases, the J end by 8 bases, with 4 bases between. The CDR3 contains 12 residues. Germline loops: CDR1 MNHNY, CDR2 SVGAGI (reference sequence). CDR3 residues: CASSYSEEKLFF. As DNA, the CDR3 is TGTGCCAGCAGTTACTCAGAGGAAAAACTGTTTTTT.

The chain couples TRBV19 to TRBJ1-5; 8 bases are shared with TRBD1. After removal of 4 bases from V and 4 bases from J, the junction contained 6 bases not matched to a gene. Germline CDR1 LNHDA, CDR2 SQIVND (reference sequence). The CDR3 contains 15 residues. The CDR3 bases are TGTGCCAGTAGTACGACAGGGGTTTTGAATCAGCCCCAGCATTTT. Amino acids: CASSTTGVLNQPQHF.

As for this clone: This specimen includes other DNA sequences encoding the same CDR3. The CDR3 DNA is TGTGCCAGCAGCGTAGAGGCGGGGTCCGGAAACACCATATATTTT. As protein: CASSVEAGSGNTIYF. J is TRBJ1-3 and V is TRBV9; D unresolved. CDR3 length equals 15 residues. Germline V gene data show CDR1 as SGDLS and CDR2 as YYNGEE. V was shortened by 0 bases and J by 4 bases, with 11 bases between the two germline ends.

The chain has TRBV25-1 and TRBJ1-2; TRBD1 might be the D (6 bases). Trimming left V 3 bases short and J 8 bases short, with 19 bases between. From germline, CDR1 is MGHDK and CDR2 SYGVNS. The CDR3 has 15 residues. CDR3 sequence: CASSESGRGPAGYTF. In DNA form, the CDR3 reads TGTGCCAGCAGTGAGAGTGGACGGGGGCCCGCCGGCTACACCTTC.

In regard to this clone: The sample has other DNA sequences that encode this CDR3 too. This chain joins TRBV29-1 and TRBJ2-3; possibly TRBD1 or TRBD2 for D (5 bases each). CDR1 and CDR2 (germline): SQVTM, ANQGSEA. The ends were cut back, 3 bases at V and 6 bases at J, with 10 bases in the middle. The CDR3 is made up of 12 amino acids. This CDR3 is CSVDGGLDTQYF. As DNA, the CDR3 is TGCAGCGTTGATGGGGGTCTCGATACGCAGTATTTT.

The chain employs TRBV7-2 and TRBJ2-7; unclear D gene. The CDR3 runs to 17 residues. Per the germline V gene, CDR1 is SGHTA and CDR2 is FQGNSA. V was shortened by 0 bases and J by 5 bases, with 20 bases between the two germline ends. In nucleotides, the CDR3 is TGTGCCAGCAGCTTAGCCCGCTGGCTTCTCGCTTCCGACGAGCAGTACTTC. Amino acid sequence: CASSLARWLLASDEQYF.

The chain combines TRBV6-1 with TRBJ2-7, with TRBD2 as a possible D gene (5 bases). The CDR3 is 13 residues long. Per the germline V gene, CDR1 is MNHNS and CDR2 is SASEGT. V gave up 6 bases and J gave up 0 bases, with 9 bases separating them. The CDR3 spells CASSRELSYEQYF. CDR3 DNA: TGTGCCAGCAGCCGGGAACTCTCCTACGAGCAGTACTTC.

This clone was recorded only once. The chain joins TRBV6-1 to TRBJ1-5; a possible D gene is TRBD1 (5 bases). CDR3 length: 16 residues. V was pared by 3 bases and J by 2 bases, with 14 bases between. The germline V gene encodes CDR1 MNHNS and CDR2 SASEGT. CDR3 coding DNA: TGTGCCAGCAGTGATTTCATAGTCAGGGGCAATCAGCCCCAGCATTTT. It yields the protein CASSDFIVRGNQPQHF.

V is TRBV28 and J is TRBJ1-5, with a possible D match to TRBD1 (6 bases). The length of the CDR3 is 17 residues. V lost 3 bases, J lost 7 bases, and 22 bases lay in between. In germline, CDR1 is MDHEN, CDR2 SYDVKM. The DNA of the CDR3 is TGTGCCAGCAGTTTCCCAACAGGGAGGGGGTTGAAACAGCCCCAGCATTTT. Translating it yields CASSFPTGRGLKQPQHF.

This clone was seen just once. The genes are TRBV9 and TRBJ2-6; 7 nucleotides line up with TRBD1. J was trimmed by 1 base and V by 2 bases; bases with no gene match: 6. The CDR3 spans 17 residues. Germline V CDR1 and CDR2: SGDLS, YYNGEE. CDR3 nucleotides: TGTGCCAGCAGCGTCCCCAGGGGGAAGTCTGGGGCCAACGTCCTGACTTTC. This codes for CASSVPRGKSGANVLTF.